This is a list of T cell receptor beta chains from one sample in a study of blood T cell repertoires in COVID-19. Data came from immunoSEQ multiplex PCR; TCRdb stores just in-frame clones and leaves some out. The sample shows just over 150,000 clones, roughly 79% of them seen only once. Sequencing was carried out using peripheral blood. Receptor source: a woman at least 80 years old with acute or convalescent COVID-19. CDR3s include the opening cysteine and the closing phenylalanine or tryptophan. A D gene is named only where the DNA matches it firmly. The size of a clone is reported for some rows only, either as once, few or many, or as a class for expanded clones.

v_call	d_call	j_call	clone_size	cdr3_nt	cdr3_aa
TRBV5-6	.	TRBJ2-7	.	TGTGCCAGCAGCTTGACAGGGTATGGCTACGAGCAGTACTTC	CASSLTGYGYEQYF
TRBV7-9	TRBD2	TRBJ2-1	once	TGTGCCAGCAGCTTACAACTAGCGGGAGGGGACAATGAGCAGTTCTTC	CASSLQLAGGDNEQFF
TRBV7-9	TRBD2	TRBJ2-7	.	TGTGCCAGCAGTTATCTAGCGGGAACGAGCTCCTACGAGCAGTACTTC	CASSYLAGTSSYEQYF
TRBV28	.	TRBJ1-3	.	TGTGCCAGCAGTTCCCCGGGGGGACATAGTGGAAACACCATATATTTT	CASSSPGGHSGNTIYF
TRBV19	TRBD1	TRBJ1-2	.	TGTGCCAGTAGTCCCAGGAACCGGGACAGGGTTTTGGGCTACACCTTC	CASSPRNRDRVLGYTF
TRBV5-5	.	TRBJ2-3	once	TGTGCCAGCAGCTTTGTCAACAACGCCGCAGATACGCAGTATTTT	CASSFVNNAADTQYF
TRBV11-2	.	TRBJ2-1	.	TGTGCCAGCAGCCGACAATACAATGAGCAGTTCTTC	CASSRQYNEQFF
TRBV24-1	.	TRBJ2-1	.	TGTGCCACCAGTGATTCGGAGAGGCGGAATGAGCAGTTCTTC	CATSDSERRNEQFF
TRBV18	.	TRBJ1-4	.	TGTGCCAGCTCACCACCCGGACAGAAGAATGAAAAACTGTTTTTT	CASSPPGQKNEKLFF
TRBV19	.	TRBJ1-1	.	TGTGCCAGTAGTCCCCCCGGACACAAGATGAACACTGAAGCTTTCTTT	CASSPPGHKMNTEAFF
TRBV24-1	TRBD1	TRBJ2-3	.	TGTGCCACCAGTGACGACAAGGGGGCAGAAATTAGCACAGATACGCAGTATTTT	CATSDDKGAEISTDTQYF
TRBV7-9	TRBD2	TRBJ2-1	.	TGTGCCAGCAGCTTAGGGATCGGCGGACTAGCGAACAACAATGAGCAGTTCTTC	CASSLGIGGLANNNEQFF
TRBV2	TRBD1	TRBJ2-5	.	TGTGCCAGCAGTGGGACAGGGGTCCCCCAAGAGACCCAGTACTTC	CASSGTGVPQETQYF
TRBV5-1	TRBD2	TRBJ2-5	.	TGCGCCAGCAGTTCAATAGCGGGAAAGGAGACCCAGTACTTC	CASSSIAGKETQYF
TRBV9	TRBD1	TRBJ1-6	.	TGTGCCAGCAGCGTCACAGGGGTGCCGAATAATTCACCCCTCCACTTT	CASSVTGVPNNSPLHF
TRBV5-1	.	TRBJ2-7	.	TGCGCCAGCAGCACGGCGGTAGCCTACGAGCAGTACTTC	CASSTAVAYEQYF
TRBV19	.	TRBJ1-4	few	TGTGCCAGTAGTAGAACATCGACAGGAAATAATGAAAAACTGTTTTTT	CASSRTSTGNNEKLFF
TRBV7-2	TRBD2	TRBJ2-1	few	TGTGCCAGCAGTCTCGGACTAGCGGGAACGTATGAGCAGTTCTTC	CASSLGLAGTYEQFF